The 7 T cell receptor delta chains reported below all come from one sample, sequenced in a study of gamma-delta T cells after stem cell transplantation (dated by TCRdb to 2015 to 2016). Preparation of the library involved RT-PCR. The sample was run on an Illumina MiSeq. Via CATT, TCRdb reprocessed the public reads, and rows with identical DNA were then joined. This sample comprises some 4,000 delta-chain clones, approximately 16% of them detected only once. The ten largest clones represent 4% to 5.5% of the sample. The source material was gamma-delta T cells. Receptors originate from a human donor. It is not recorded whose cells these are; they may come from a transplant donor.

This clone was recorded a few times. This rearrangement joins TRDV3 to TRDJ1; 10 positions match TRDD3. The CDR3 is 14 residues long. Germline-derived CDR1 and CDR2 are TVYSNPD and GDNSRS (reference sequence). Unmatched junction bases numbered 5, after V lost 4 bases and J lost 0 bases. The CDR3 DNA is TGTGCCTCCCGTACTGGGGGATACACCGATAAACTCATCTTT. It codes for CASRTGGYTDKLIF.

By share, this clone counts as medium-sized. The chain links TRDV2 to TRDJ3; 7 nucleotides agree with TRDD3. Germline assignment: CDR1 GEAIGNYY and CDR2 EKD. The CDR3 contains 19 residues. J gave up 0 bases and V 0 bases, and 7 bases lay outside the gene matches. CDR3 sequence (DNA): TGTGCCTGTGACACCGAGGATACGGATGGCTCCTGGGACACCCGACAGATGTTTTTC. The encoded protein is CACDTEDTDGSWDTRQMFF.

This clone is medium-sized. The chain recombines TRDV1 with TRDJ3, with D possibly TRDD2 on 6 matching bases. V was shortened by 2 bases and J by 7 bases, with 15 bases between the two germline ends. CDR3 length equals 17 residues. Looked up from germline, CDR1 is TSWWSYY and CDR2 is QGS. Here the CDR3 DNA reads TGTGCTCTTGGGGAATTACCCCTTCCCCTTGACACCCGACAGATGTTTTTC. Protein product: CALGELPLPLDTRQMFF.

The chain couples TRDV1 to TRDJ1; TRDD3 might be the D (6 bases). Here the J gene was assigned by germline matching of the DNA, as TCRdb has none. The V gene lost 0 bases and the J gene lost 2 bases, with 25 bases spanning the gap. The germline gives CDR1 TSWWSYY, CDR2 QGS. CDR3 length equals 20 residues. The CDR3 region is CALGELREPQRGDLTDKLIF. DNA of the CDR3: TGTGCTCTTGGGGAACTTCGCGAGCCCCAACGGGGGGACCTGACCGATAAACTCATCTTT.

DNA of the CDR3: TGTGCTCTTGGGGACCAACTTCCTACTGGGGGATACAAGGCCACCGATAAACTCATCTTT. Its translation: CALGDQLPTGGYKATDKLIF. The chain employs TRDV1 and TRDJ1; 12 bases line up with TRDD3. Germline CDR1 is TSWWSYY and CDR2 is QGS. The CDR3 runs 20 residues. The V and J ends lost 3 bases and 1 base, in that order; junction bases with no gene match: 15.

The rearrangement joins TRDV1 to TRDJ1; TRDD3 aligns across 7 bases. Germline V gives CDR1 TSWWSYY, CDR2 QGS. J lost 3 bases, V lost 6 bases, and 13 bases had no gene match. This CDR3 spans 16 amino acids. CDR3 region: CALGQPWGTVADKLIF. Here the CDR3 DNA reads TGTGCTCTTGGCCAACCGTGGGGGACGGTTGCCGATAAACTCATCTTT.

There are a few counts of this clone. Given a much more abundant clone one base away, this may be a read error. The chain combines TRDV2 with TRDJ3; D is perhaps TRDD3 (6 bases). Germline assignment: CDR1 GEAIGNYY and CDR2 EKD. This CDR3 spans 18 amino acids. CDR3 coding DNA: TGTGCCTGTGACCTTGGGGGGACCAGCTCCTGGGACATCCGACAGATGTTTTTC. This translates into CACDLGGTSSWDIRQMFF.